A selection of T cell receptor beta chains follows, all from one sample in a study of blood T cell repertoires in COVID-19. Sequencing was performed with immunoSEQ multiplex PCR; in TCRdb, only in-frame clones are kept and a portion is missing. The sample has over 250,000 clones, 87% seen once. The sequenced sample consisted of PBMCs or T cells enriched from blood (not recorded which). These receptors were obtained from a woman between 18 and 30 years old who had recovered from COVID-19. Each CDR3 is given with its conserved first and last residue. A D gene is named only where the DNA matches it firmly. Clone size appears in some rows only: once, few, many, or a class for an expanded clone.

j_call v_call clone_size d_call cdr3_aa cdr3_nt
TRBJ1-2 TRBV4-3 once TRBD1 CASARDRGGYGYTF TGCGCCAGCGCCCGGGACAGGGGGGGCTATGGCTACACCTTC
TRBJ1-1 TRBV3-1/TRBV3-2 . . CASSQMIGGAGTEAFF TGTGCCAGCAGCCAGATGATTGGGGGGGCTGGTACTGAAGCTTTCTTT
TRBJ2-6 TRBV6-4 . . CASSDQWGDGANVLTF TGTGCCAGCAGTGACCAATGGGGGGATGGGGCCAACGTCCTGACTTTC
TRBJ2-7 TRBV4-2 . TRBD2 CASSRRTSGSPSLTYEQYF TGTGCCAGCAGCCGGCGGACTAGCGGGAGCCCGTCCCTTACCTACGAGCAGTACTTC
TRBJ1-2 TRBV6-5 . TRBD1 CASSTGVNYGYTF TGTGCCAGCAGTACAGGGGTTAACTATGGCTACACCTTC
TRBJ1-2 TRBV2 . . CASRDRVNYGYTF TGTGCCAGCAGGGACAGAGTTAACTATGGCTACACCTTC
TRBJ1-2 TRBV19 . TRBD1 CASRDRADSVNYGYTF TGTGCCAGTAGGGACAGGGCCGACAGTGTTAACTATGGCTACACCTTC
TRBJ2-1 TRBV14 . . CASSQTGWSYNEQFF TGTGCCAGCAGCCAAACAGGGTGGTCCTACAATGAGCAGTTCTTC
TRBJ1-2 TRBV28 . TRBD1 CASSRGLGTGGYYGYTF TGTGCCAGCAGCCGCGGGTTAGGGACAGGCGGATACTATGGCTACACCTTC
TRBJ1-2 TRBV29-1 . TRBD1 CSAGDRAPHGYTF TGCAGCGCAGGGGACAGGGCTCCTCATGGCTACACCTTC
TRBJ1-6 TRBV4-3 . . CASSQEGGGNSPLHF TGCGCCAGCAGCCAAGAAGGCGGGGGGAATTCACCCCTCCACTTT
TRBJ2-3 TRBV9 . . CASSVAGFTDTQYF TGTGCCAGCAGCGTAGCGGGATTCACAGATACGCAGTATTTT
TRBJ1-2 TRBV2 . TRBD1 CASSETRGTGGHYGYTF TGTGCCAGCAGTGAGACCAGGGGGACAGGGGGTCACTATGGCTACACCTTC
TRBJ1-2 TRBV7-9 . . CASRGGGTLYGYTF TGTGCCAGCAGAGGGGGGGGGACCCTCTATGGCTACACCTTC
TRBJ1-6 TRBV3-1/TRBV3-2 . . CASSHNRVGSYNSPLHF TGTGCCAGCAGCCACAACAGGGTCGGCTCCTATAATTCACCCCTCCACTTT
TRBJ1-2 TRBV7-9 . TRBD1 CASSLVPGGVGYTF TGTGCCAGCAGCTTAGTTCCAGGGGGCGTTGGCTACACCTTC
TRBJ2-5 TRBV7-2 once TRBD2 CASSLVGGAETQYF TGTGCCAGCAGCTTAGTCGGGGGGGCAGAGACCCAGTACTTC
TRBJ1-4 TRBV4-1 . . CASSRYPPGSRDEKLFF TGCGCCAGCAGCCGTTACCCACCGGGTTCGAGGGATGAAAAACTGTTTTTT
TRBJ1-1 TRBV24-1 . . CATSDSVNTEAFF TGTGCCACCAGTGATTCCGTGAACACTGAAGCTTTCTTT
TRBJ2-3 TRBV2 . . CASTLAPYTDTQYF TGTGCCAGCACCTTAGCGCCGTACACAGATACGCAGTATTTT
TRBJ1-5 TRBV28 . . CASRGQGGDQPQHF TGTGCCAGCAGAGGGCAGGGAGGCGATCAGCCCCAGCATTTT
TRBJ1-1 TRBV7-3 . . CASSKGWGLNTEAFF TGTGCCAGCAGCAAGGGATGGGGGCTGAACACTGAAGCTTTCTTT
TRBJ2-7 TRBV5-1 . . CASSPDPQGTSYEQYF TGCGCCAGCAGCCCGGACCCGCAGGGGACCTCCTACGAGCAGTACTTC
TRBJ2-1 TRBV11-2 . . CASSLGRNNEQFF TGTGCCAGCAGCTTGGGGAGGAACAATGAGCAGTTCTTC
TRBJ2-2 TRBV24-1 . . CATTGDTNTGELFF TGTGCCACCACGGGGGATACGAACACCGGGGAGCTGTTTTTT
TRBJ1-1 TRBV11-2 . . CASSHDRPEAFF TGTGCCAGCAGCCACGACAGGCCCGAAGCTTTCTTT
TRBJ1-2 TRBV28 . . CASSLYTDYGYTF TGTGCCAGCAGTTTATACACAGACTATGGCTACACCTTC
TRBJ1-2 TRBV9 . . CASSVAGSDNYGYTF TGTGCCAGCAGCGTAGCAGGCAGTGACAACTATGGCTACACCTTC
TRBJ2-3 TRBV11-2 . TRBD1 CASSPTGQRHTDTQYF TGTGCCAGCAGCCCGACGGGACAGAGACACACAGATACGCAGTATTTT
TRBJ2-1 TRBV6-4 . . CASSDSPPGSYNEQFF TGTGCCAGCAGTGACTCCCCGCCGGGCTCCTACAATGAGCAGTTCTTC
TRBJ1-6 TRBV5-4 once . CASSLRPSSYNSPLHF TGTGCCAGCAGCCTCCGTCCTAGCTCCTATAATTCACCCCTCCACTTT
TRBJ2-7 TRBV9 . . CASSVDGFGQGYEQYF TGTGCCAGCAGCGTAGACGGGTTCGGACAAGGATACGAGCAGTACTTC
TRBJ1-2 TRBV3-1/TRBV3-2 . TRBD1 CASSQLEDRVRGYTF TGTGCCAGCAGCCAACTTGAGGACAGGGTTCGTGGCTACACCTTC